One sample yielded the 26 T cell receptor beta chains listed below, sequenced in a study of identical twins. TCRdb reprocessed the 5' RACE reads via MiXCR and lists one record per CDR3 protein. The data hold approximately 260,000 distinct CDR3 sequences, with around 15% observed a single time. Sample: memory (CD45RO+) T cells sorted from blood. The receptor source for this set is a woman younger than 30 in good health.

The CDR3 DNA reads TGTGCCAGCAGCCAAGGTCAGGAGCCCCAGCATTTT. Translating gives CASSQGQEPQHF. The chain employs TRBV3-1 and TRBJ1-5; the D is unclear. This CDR3 contains 12 residues. Trimming removed 1 base from V and 8 bases from J, with 6 bases in between. CDR1 LGHDT and CDR2 YNNKEL come from the germline V gene (reference sequence).

In this sample, this clonotype turned up many times. This chain links TRBV5-1 with TRBJ1-1, with a weak D call TRBD1 (5 bases). Germline CDR1 reads SGHRS; CDR2 reads YFSETQ. V lost 0 bases and J 5 bases, leaving 11 bases between the germline ends. The CDR3 loop spans 14 amino acids. The CDR3 DNA reads as TGCGCCAGCAGCTTGGATCAGGGTCGGACTGAAGCTTTCTTT. Protein product: CASSLDQGRTEAFF.

This clonotype appeared a few times. For the CDR3, the DNA is TGCGCCAGCAGCTTAGGGACGTTAAGCACAGATACGCAGTATTTT. Translating it yields CASSLGTLSTDTQYF. This chain joins TRBV5-1 and TRBJ2-3, with D possibly called TRBD1 or TRBD2 (5 bases each). V shed 2 bases and J shed 0 bases, with 10 bases lying between them. Germline values: CDR1 SGHRS, CDR2 YFSETQ. This CDR3 comprises 15 residues.

The chain links TRBV20-1 to TRBJ2-1; D not resolved. Germline V gene lookup returns CDR1 DFQATT and CDR2 SNEGSKA (reference sequence). The CDR3 extends over 14 amino acids. Trimming shortened V by 5 bases and J by 0 bases, and 11 bases separated the two germline ends. CDR3 loop: CSAQDGLSYNEQFF. In DNA, the CDR3 is TGCAGTGCTCAGGACGGCCTCTCCTACAATGAGCAGTTCTTC.

The chain combines TRBV7-9 with TRBJ1-2; possible D gene TRBD1, 6 bases. With 2 bases removed from V and 3 bases from J, the gap between germline ends came to 10 bases. Germline CDR1 reads SEHNR; CDR2 reads FQNEAQ (reference sequence). CDR3 length: 14 amino acids. DNA for the CDR3: TGTGCCAGCAGCTTATCGAGGGGGTACTATGGCTACACCTTC. Protein sequence: CASSLSRGYYGYTF.

The genes are TRBV3-1 and TRBJ2-7, with 8 bases lining up with TRBD1. Germline CDR1 LGHDT, CDR2 YNNKEL (reference sequence). V lost 2 bases to trimming and J lost 5 bases; unmatched junction nucleotides: 5. The CDR3 runs to 14 residues. The CDR3, as DNA: TGTGCCAGCAGCCAACCGGGACAGGAGGACGAGCAGTACTTC. It codes for CASSQPGQEDEQYF.

This clonotype was observed a few times. CDR3 in amino acids: CSARDRLRGEQFF. In DNA, the CDR3 is TGCAGTGCTAGAGATCGGTTACGTGGGGAGCAGTTCTTC. The chain links TRBV20-1 to TRBJ2-1; D is uncertain. Deletions cut 0 bases from V and 10 bases from J, with 13 bases between. Germline V gives CDR1 DFQATT, CDR2 SNEGSKA (reference sequence). This CDR3 spans 13 amino acids.

This clonotype was counted a few times. The V and J genes are TRBV7-2 and TRBJ2-3, with D possibly matching TRBD2 (5 bases). Trimming took off 3 bases at V and 1 base at J, with 8 bases between the two ends. The germline V gene has CDR1 SGHTA and CDR2 FQGNSA. This CDR3 is 14 amino acids long. The CDR3 region is CASSFGAGTDTQYF. Here the CDR3 DNA reads TGTGCCAGCAGCTTCGGAGCGGGCACAGATACGCAGTATTTT.

This clonotype appeared many times. The rearrangement joins TRBV29-1 to TRBJ2-7; D may be TRBD2 (5 bases). V dropped 6 bases and J dropped 2 bases, with 11 bases sitting between them. The CDR3 has 12 residues. Germline-derived CDR1 and CDR2 are SQVTM and ANQGSEA. The CDR3 spells CSVRGRAYEQYF. The CDR3 DNA is TGCAGCGTGAGAGGGAGAGCCTACGAGCAGTACTTC.

This clonotype was observed a few times. The genes are TRBV7-2 and TRBJ1-2; 9 bases align to TRBD1. Trimming cost V 5 bases and J 7 bases; bases outside gene matches: 11. The CDR3 contains 15 residues. Germline V gives CDR1 SGHTA, CDR2 FQGNSA. CDR3 protein: CASSLLNTGGGGYTF. The DNA of the CDR3 is TGTGCCAGCAGCCTTCTAAATACAGGGGGCGGTGGCTACACCTTC.

The rearrangement links TRBV5-6 to TRBJ2-7; 9 bases line up with TRBD1. Germline V gene sequence: CDR1 SGHDT, CDR2 YYEEEE. The V gene end was trimmed by 4 bases and the J gene end by 3 bases; junction bases not matched to a gene: 8. The CDR3 extends over 15 amino acids. This CDR3 is CASSQLDRGIYEQYF. The CDR3 DNA sequence: TGTGCCAGCAGCCAATTGGACAGGGGCATCTACGAGCAGTACTTC.

There are many counts of this clonotype. This chain links TRBV4-2 with TRBJ2-3, with D possibly being TRBD2 (6 bases). Trimming pared 0 bases from V and 1 base from J, leaving 8 bases between. Germline lookup yields CDR1 LGHNA and CDR2 YNFKEQ. CDR3 length: 15 residues. CDR3: CASSQDGGGTDTQYF. CDR3 nucleotide sequence: TGTGCCAGCAGCCAAGATGGCGGGGGCACAGATACGCAGTATTTT.

In its sample, this clonotype was seen many times. This chain uses TRBV10-3 with TRBJ1-2; TRBD1 agrees at 8 bases. CDR3 size: 15 residues. CDR1 and CDR2 (germline): ENHRY, SYGVKD. Trimming at V came to 8 bases and at J to 5 bases, leaving 13 bases not matched to a gene. The DNA of the CDR3 is TGTGCCATCGGCGGACAGGGAATGACACCTTATGGCTACACCTTC. Amino acids: CAIGGQGMTPYGYTF.

This clonotype was found a few times. The J gene is TRBJ1-3, the V gene TRBV5-1; a possible D gene is TRBD1 (5 bases). This CDR3 has 15 amino acids. Trimming pared 0 bases from V and 2 bases from J, leaving 9 bases between. Germline V lookup: CDR1 SGHRS, CDR2 YFSETQ. The chain's CDR3 is CASSLVTGTGNTIYF. The DNA of the CDR3 is TGCGCCAGCAGCTTGGTTACAGGCACTGGAAACACCATATATTTT.

This chain uses TRBV11-2 with TRBJ2-3, with 7 bases matching TRBD1. CDR3 length: 18 amino acids. V was clipped by 3 bases and J by 0 bases; unmatched bases: 12. Germline values: CDR1 SGHAT, CDR2 FQNNGV. The CDR3 bases are TGTGCCAGCAGCTTCATCGGGCAGGGGACAGTCAGCACAGATACGCAGTATTTT. It specifies CASSFIGQGTVSTDTQYF. The whole variable domain, remainder taken from reference TRBV11-2 and TRBJ2-3, is EAGVAQSPRYKIIEKRQSVAFWCNPISGHATLYWYQQILGQGPKLLIQFQNNGVVDDSQLPKDRFSAERLKGVDSTLKIQPAKLEDSAVYLCASSFIGQGTVSTDTQYFGPGTRLTVL.

This clonotype occurred a few times. The chain uses TRBV6-2 or TRBV6-3 and TRBJ2-3; D perhaps matches TRBD2 (5 bases). This CDR3 is built from 17 residues. Germline V gene data show CDR1 as MNHEY and CDR2 as SVGEGT. Trimming left V 1 base short and J 4 bases short, with 18 bases between. CDR3 DNA sequence: TGTGCCAGCAGTTACTTCCCGGGGATCGGGTCCCCAGATACGCAGTATTTT. Protein: CASSYFPGIGSPDTQYF.

This chain links TRBV7-3 with TRBJ2-2; perhaps D is TRBD1 or TRBD2 (5 bases each). The V end lost 6 bases, the J end lost 3 bases, and 11 bases lay between the germline ends. Looked up from germline, CDR1 is SGHTA and CDR2 is FQGTGA. The CDR3 has 14 residues. The CDR3 sequence is CASSRDGDTGELFF. CDR3 nucleotide sequence: TGTGCCAGCAGTCGGGACGGCGACACCGGGGAGCTGTTTTTT.

This clonotype was counted many times. This sequence joins TRBV12-3 or TRBV12-4 and TRBJ1-5; D possibly corresponds to TRBD1 (5 bases). V was clipped by 8 bases and J by 5 bases, with 7 bases between them. The CDR3 consists of 11 residues. The CDR3 nucleotides read TGTGCCAGCGGCAGGGATCAGCCCCAGCATTTT. Translating it yields CASGRDQPQHF.

This clonotype has at least ten counts. The CDR3 protein is CASSLGRAGELFF. CDR3 bases: TGTGCCAGCAGTTTAGGTCGCGCCGGGGAGCTGTTTTTT. The chain recombines TRBV12-3 or TRBV12-4 with TRBJ2-2; D unresolved. The CDR3 covers 13 residues. Trimming shortened V by 1 base and J by 6 bases, and 6 bases separated the two germline ends.

The chain links TRBV20-1 to TRBJ2-7, with D perhaps matching TRBD1 or TRBD2 (6 bases each). This CDR3 region has 13 residues. Germline V lookup: CDR1 DFQATT, CDR2 SNEGSKA (reference sequence). V was cut by 5 bases and J by 5 bases, with 16 bases left in between. The CDR3 DNA sequence: TGCAGTGCTGTGGGGGGCAGATTCCACGAGCAGTACTTC. Translated: CSAVGGRFHEQYF.

This clonotype has a handful of counts. This sequence joins TRBV7-2 and TRBJ1-1, with 7 bases matching TRBD1. Germline values: CDR1 SGHTA, CDR2 FQGNSA. This CDR3 contains 14 residues. Germline trimming cut 3 bases from V and 2 bases from J; bases unmatched to any gene: 3. CDR3 sequence reads: CASSFGTDNTEAFF. As DNA, the CDR3 is TGTGCCAGCAGCTTCGGGACAGACAACACTGAAGCTTTCTTT.

J is TRBJ2-7 and V is TRBV19, with 10 bases aligning to TRBD2. In germline, CDR1 is LNHDA, CDR2 SQIVND (reference sequence). There are 15 residues in the CDR3. V gave up 1 base and J gave up 3 bases; unmatched junction bases: 3. In DNA form, the CDR3 reads TGTGCCAGTAGTATAGCTAGCGGGAGTATCTACGAGCAGTACTTC. Residues: CASSIASGSIYEQYF.

J is TRBJ1-2 and V is TRBV20-1; 7 bases fit TRBD1. J lost 8 bases, V lost 0 bases, and 9 bases had no gene match. From germline, CDR1 is DFQATT and CDR2 SNEGSKA (reference sequence). The CDR3 contains 14 residues. The CDR3 DNA is TGCAGTGCTAGAGATAGGGGGCGCGTCGACGGCTACACCTTC. Translation gives CSARDRGRVDGYTF.

In its sample, this clonotype was seen a few times. The chain is built from TRBV28 and TRBJ2-5; D gene unclear. The ends were cut back, 6 bases at V and 6 bases at J, with 11 bases in the middle. Germline values: CDR1 MDHEN, CDR2 SYDVKM. The CDR3 is made up of 12 amino acids. CDR3 amino acids: CASRPPGKTQYF. In DNA, the CDR3 is TGTGCCAGCAGGCCTCCCGGAAAGACCCAGTACTTC. Based on the CDR3 plus reference TRBV28 and TRBJ2-5, the full variable domain is DVKVTQSSRYLVKRTGEKVFLECVQDMDHENMFWYRQDPGLGLRLIYFSYDVKMKEKGDIPEGYSVSREKKERFSLILESASTNQTSMYLCASRPPGKTQYFGPGTRLLVL.

The table lists this clonotype with a few counts. This sequence joins TRBV5-1 and TRBJ2-7, with 7 bases that match TRBD1. Germline CDR1 and CDR2: SGHRS and YFSETQ. The CDR3 loop spans 15 amino acids. The junction had 9 bases not matched to a gene; V was cut back by 1 base and J by 5 bases. The CDR3, as DNA: TGCGCCAGCAGCTTGTGGGAGACAGGGCGCGACGAGCAGTACTTC. Its translation is CASSLWETGRDEQYF.

This clonotype appeared a few times. Given a much more abundant clone one base away, this may be a read error. The V gene is TRBV11-2, the J gene TRBJ1-1; perhaps TRBD1 as D (5 bases). CDR3 length equals 14 residues. V was trimmed by 2 bases and J by 1 base, leaving 8 bases between them. Germline-derived CDR1 and CDR2 are SGHAT and FQNNGV. CDR3 loop: CASSLNGGNTEAFF. CDR3 nucleotide sequence: TGTGCCAGCAGCTTAAACGGGGGGAACACTGAAGCTTTCTTT.